Listed below are T cell receptor beta chains from one sample, sequenced in a study of T cell repertoires in cytomegalovirus infection. TCRdb used MiXCR to reprocess the reads, holding one entry per CDR3 protein. This sample has approximately 200,000 distinct CDR3 sequences, with 28% found just once. Sequenced material: PBMCs. These receptors all stem from a human donor in good health (CMV status not recorded). Some clones in this sample may be carry-over from other donors' samples. CDR3s include the opening cysteine and the closing phenylalanine or tryptophan. The D gene is left open where the match is weak. Only some rows state a clone size, as once, few, many or a class for expanded clones.

V	D	size	length	J	CDR3	DNA
TRBV6-1	.	.	16	TRBJ2-4	CASSWDPGVLKNIQYF	TGTGCCAGCAGTTGGGACCCAGGGGTCCTCAAAAACATTCAGTACTTC
TRBV7-2	TRBD2	many	17	TRBJ2-4	CASSLNLAEVAKNIQYF	TGTGCCAGCAGCTTAAATCTAGCGGAGGTAGCCAAAAACATTCAGTACTTC
TRBV7-8	.	many	15	TRBJ2-7	CASSRRQDSSYEQYF	TGTGCCAGCAGCCGTCGACAGGATAGCTCCTACGAGCAGTACTTC
TRBV7-6	.	.	12	TRBJ1-1	CASSLNPGSLFF	TGTGCCAGCAGCCTGAACCCGGGGTCCCTTTTCTTT
TRBV6-6	.	few	13	TRBJ2-1	CAHSETLWNEQFF	TGTGCCCACTCCGAGACCCTTTGGAATGAGCAGTTCTTC
TRBV3-1	.	.	16	TRBJ1-4	CASSQGPARANEKLFF	TGTGCCAGCAGCCAAGGGCCGGCGAGGGCTAATGAAAAACTGTTTTTT
TRBV29-1	TRBD1	.	12	TRBJ1-1	CSLGQENTEAFF	TGCAGCTTAGGACAGGAGAACACTGAAGCTTTCTTT
TRBV15	.	.	15	TRBJ2-6	CATSSQGAGANVLTF	TGTGCCACCAGCAGTCAGGGTGCCGGGGCCAACGTCCTGACTTTC
TRBV5-6	TRBD1	.	15	TRBJ2-1	CASSLGTGGHNEQFF	TGTGCCAGCAGCTTGGGGACAGGGGGCCACAATGAGCAGTTCTTC
TRBV7-2	TRBD1	.	14	TRBJ2-7	CASSDPGQGGEQYF	TGTGCCAGCAGCGATCCGGGACAGGGTGGCGAGCAGTACTTC
TRBV7-2	TRBD1	.	16	TRBJ2-1	CASGFTGTGVPTEQFF	TGTGCCAGCGGGTTTACCGGGACAGGCGTCCCTACGGAGCAGTTCTTC
TRBV6-1	TRBD1	few	15	TRBJ2-7	CASSEAGTGGYEQYF	TGTGCCAGCAGTGAAGCGGGGACAGGGGGCTACGAGCAGTACTTC
TRBV6-2/TRBV6-3	.	.	13	TRBJ2-7	CASSYGRTYEQYF	TGTGCCAGCAGTTACGGACGGACCTACGAGCAGTACTTC
TRBV20-1	.	.	13	TRBJ1-2	CSATPGGDYGYTF	TGCAGTGCTACGCCCGGGGGGGACTATGGCTACACCTTC
TRBV12-3/TRBV12-4	.	.	14	TRBJ2-3	CASSKGRYTDTQYF	TGTGCCAGCAGTAAAGGGCGCTACACAGATACGCAGTATTTT